Sequencing of this T cell receptor beta chain was carried out in a study of blood T cells in healthy people across ages. For the study at large: About one barcoded beta molecule was captured per two T cells (by template switching).

The second PCR ran roughly 6 to 11 cycles with a sample-barcoded 5' primer and J-beta primers. One entry per CDR3 protein results from TCRdb running MiXCR on the 5' RACE reads. The sample lists roughly 860,000 distinct CDR3 sequences, around two thirds occurring once. Sample: blood. The receptor comes from a man aged 25-40 years in good health.

The CDR3 DNA follows: TGTGCCAGCAGTTCCCAAGTAAAGAACACTGAAGCTTTCTTT. Protein sequence: CASSSQVKNTEAFF. V gene TRBV6-5 combines with J gene TRBJ1-1, with D uncertain. The length of the CDR3 is 14 residues. The germline CDR1 and CDR2 sequences are MNHEY and SVGAGI. Trimming took 4 bases from V and 1 from J, leaving 10 bases between them.